This T cell receptor beta chain was sequenced during a study of T-cell reconstitution after alpha-beta-depleted transplantation in children. Notes on the study in general: One year post-transplant, T-cell counts and diversity were largely derived from T cells produced anew. Where some patients showed high TCRbeta diversity at day 60, it came from recipient T cells and thymic progenitors that had survived.

This clonotype appeared many times. Its target is unknown. The ends were cut back, 5 bases at V and 4 bases at J, with 20 bases in the middle. Germline values: CDR1 SEHNR, CDR2 FQNEAQ (reference sequence). There are 17 residues in the CDR3. Unique molecular identifiers were incorporated during preparation of the TCRbeta library. TCRdb re-analysed the PCR reads in MiXCR, keeping a single row per CDR3 protein. The sample yields about 300,000 distinct CDR3 sequences, 7.5% to 9% seen once. Sample: peripheral blood, taken 360 days after TCRalphabeta/CD19-depleted stem cell transplant. The receptor was derived from a female patient aged 2-15 years who had a stem cell transplant for Fanconi anemia, so the T cells may come from the graft donor. The rearrangement uses TRBV7-9 and TRBJ2-2, with a possible D match to TRBD1 (6 bases). The CDR3 bases are TGTGCCAGCAGCCCTAGGAGACAGGTTCGGGGCACCGGGGAGCTGTTTTTT. Protein: CASSPRRQVRGTGELFF.